The 31 T cell receptor beta chains below come from one sample, sequenced in a study of T cell responses to AZD1222 COVID-19 vaccine. Clones were sequenced by immunoSEQ multiplex PCR, and TCRdb holds only the in-frame ones, with some missing. The sample lists 120,000 or so clones, 80% to 90% occurring once. The sequencing here drew on peripheral blood, taken on day 0 of AZD1222 vaccination. The receptor source for this set is an adult in good health.

The chain employs TRBV4-3 and TRBJ2-7, with a possible D match to TRBD1 (6 bases). This CDR3 is built from 15 residues. CDR1 is LGHNA and CDR2 is YSLEER in the germline V gene. The germline V and J ends were trimmed by 4 bases and 0 bases, with 13 bases remaining between them. This chain's CDR3 is CASSPQGSSSYEQYF. CDR3 in DNA: TGCGCCAGCAGCCCACAGGGTAGTTCCTCCTACGAGCAGTACTTC.

J is TRBJ2-1 and V is TRBV5-1; D is unresolved. V gave up 4 bases and J gave up 2 bases, with 13 bases separating them. The CDR3 is made up of 15 amino acids. Germline V CDR1 and CDR2: SGHRS, YFSETQ. Written as DNA, the CDR3 is TGCGCCAGCAGCCAAGCAGAGCAGACCTACAATGAGCAGTTCTTC. Translating it yields CASSQAEQTYNEQFF.

This clone was seen only once. The chain uses TRBV27 and TRBJ1-1; D not resolved. Trimming left V 3 bases short and J 5 bases short, with 16 bases between. CDR1 and CDR2 from the germline V gene are MNHEY and SMNVEV (reference sequence). The CDR3 is made up of 15 amino acids. CDR3 protein: CASSFVTARETEAFF. CDR3 bases: TGTGCCAGCAGTTTTGTAACCGCCCGTGAAACTGAAGCTTTCTTT.

This rearrangement joins TRBV6-1 to TRBJ2-6; 9 nucleotides match TRBD1. The J segment lost 0 bases and the V segment lost 0 bases, leaving 9 bases of the junction unmatched. Germline V CDR1 and CDR2: MNHNS, SASEGT. This CDR3 spans 20 amino acids. The chain's CDR3 is CASSEALHGDRVSGANVLTF. DNA of the CDR3: TGTGCCAGCAGTGAAGCGCTTCATGGGGACAGGGTCTCTGGGGCCAACGTCCTGACTTTC.

This CDR3 reads CASSPPGTGGSAMGYGYTF. Written as DNA, the CDR3 is TGTGCCAGCTCACCACCTGGGACAGGGGGAAGCGCTATGGGCTATGGCTACACCTTC. This chain links TRBV18 with TRBJ1-2; 11 bases agree with TRBD1. J lost 4 bases, V lost 0 bases, and 13 bases had no gene match. This CDR3 is 19 amino acids long. Germline CDR1 reads KGHSH; CDR2 reads LQKENI.

The chain joins TRBV6-5 to TRBJ1-6, with TRBD1 matching over 8 bases. This CDR3 spans 15 amino acids. The V and J ends lost 2 bases and 5 bases, in that order; junction bases with no gene match: 2. CDR1 MNHEY and CDR2 SVGAGI come from the germline V gene. The CDR3 region is CASSYQTGDNSPLHF. In DNA form, the CDR3 reads TGTGCCAGCAGTTACCAGACAGGGGATAATTCACCCCTCCACTTT.

V usage is TRBV3-1 (or the pseudogene TRBV3-2) and J usage is TRBJ2-1, with D possibly TRBD2 on 5 matching bases. Germline V CDR1 and CDR2: LGHDT, YNNKEL (reference sequence). The CDR3 runs to 16 residues. V was cut by 3 bases and J by 7 bases, with 19 bases left in between. CDR3 nucleotide sequence: TGTGCCAGCAGCCACCATTTGTGGGAGACACCGAATGAGCAGTTCTTC. It yields the protein CASSHHLWETPNEQFF.

This clone was seen only a few times. The chain combines TRBV27 with TRBJ1-4, with 8 bases aligning to TRBD1. The V gene end was trimmed by 8 bases and the J gene end by 5 bases; junction bases not matched to a gene: 13. CDR1 and CDR2 from the germline V gene are MNHEY and SMNVEV (reference sequence). This CDR3 has 16 residues. The CDR3 DNA follows: TGTGCCAGCGCCGGGACAGGTGCTACGCTGAATGAAAAACTGTTTTTT. It codes for CASAGTGATLNEKLFF.

V gene TRBV6-6 combines with J gene TRBJ1-5; D possibly corresponds to TRBD1 (5 bases). V was shortened by 2 bases and J by 5 bases, with 13 bases between the two germline ends. The CDR3 is made up of 15 amino acids. CDR1 MNHNY and CDR2 SVGAGI come from the germline V gene (reference sequence). The CDR3 DNA reads as TGTGCCAGCAGTTACCCCGCAGGGCCGGATCAGCCCCAGCATTTT. It translates to CASSYPAGPDQPQHF.

This rearrangement joins TRBV30 to TRBJ1-1; D unclear. The V end lost 0 bases, the J end lost 7 bases, and 6 bases lay between the germline ends. From germline, CDR1 is GTSNPN and CDR2 SVGIG (reference sequence). The CDR3 loop spans 11 amino acids. The CDR3 here is CAWSVGGEAFF. For the CDR3, the DNA is TGTGCCTGGAGTGTAGGCGGTGAAGCTTTCTTT. Drawing the rest from reference TRBV30 and TRBJ1-1, the complete variable domain is SQTIHQWPATLVQPVGSPLSLECTVEGTSNPNLYWYRQAAGRGLQLLFYSVGIGQISSEVPQNLSASRPQDRQFILSSKKLLLSDSGFYLCAWSVGGEAFFGQGTRLTVV.

This rearrangement joins TRBV19 to TRBJ1-2, with D hard to call. V lost 2 bases to trimming and J lost 2 bases, with 9 bases between them. CDR1 and CDR2 (germline): LNHDA, SQIVND (reference sequence). The length of the CDR3 is 14 residues. The CDR3 bases are TGTGCCAGTAGTATACCGGGTCTAAACTATGGCTACACCTTC. This translates into CASSIPGLNYGYTF.

In this sample, this clone turned up a few times. The chain couples TRBV2 to TRBJ1-4; no clear D gene. CDR1 and CDR2 from the germline V gene are SNHLY and FYNNEI. The CDR3 runs 11 residues. The germline V and J ends were trimmed by 6 bases and 8 bases, with 7 bases remaining between them. CDR3 DNA: TGTGCCAGCAGGGGCGGGGAAAAACTGTTTTTT. Its protein is CASRGGEKLFF.

In this sample, this clone turned up once. The chain combines TRBV28 with TRBJ1-6; D unclear. Trimming cost V 6 bases and J 2 bases, with 8 bases left between them. From germline, CDR1 is MDHEN and CDR2 SYDVKM. The CDR3 spans 14 residues. CDR3 residues: CASRPAAYNSPLHF. Written as DNA, the CDR3 is TGTGCCAGCAGGCCGGCAGCCTATAATTCACCCCTCCACTTT.

The rearrangement links TRBV5-1 to TRBJ2-7; weak D call: TRBD2 (6 bases). In germline, CDR1 is SGHRS, CDR2 YFSETQ. CDR3 length: 14 amino acids. The V end lost 2 bases, the J end lost 2 bases, and 11 bases lay between the germline ends. The CDR3 is CASSFGGGTYEQYF. In DNA form, the CDR3 reads TGCGCCAGCAGCTTCGGGGGAGGAACCTACGAGCAGTACTTC.

The rearrangement joins TRBV6-5 to TRBJ2-7, with D unclear. This CDR3 has 14 residues. Germline V gives CDR1 MNHEY, CDR2 SVGAGI. Trimming shortened V by 2 bases and J by 3 bases, and 11 bases separated the two germline ends. CDR3 sequence (DNA): TGTGCCAGCAGTTACGTAGGGTCCAGCTACGAGCAGTACTTC. It encodes CASSYVGSSYEQYF.

The chain couples TRBV20-1 to TRBJ2-3; a weak D match, TRBD2 (5 bases). V was pared by 6 bases and J by 4 bases, with 8 bases between. Per the germline V gene, CDR1 is DFQATT and CDR2 is SNEGSKA (reference sequence). This CDR3 is built from 11 residues. CDR3 in amino acids: CSAQRADTQYF. The CDR3 DNA reads TGCAGTGCCCAGAGGGCAGATACGCAGTATTTT.

This clone was found a few times. J is TRBJ2-7 and V is TRBV2, with D perhaps being TRBD1 or TRBD2 (5 bases each). The CDR3 consists of 12 residues. CDR1 is SNHLY and CDR2 is FYNNEI in the germline V gene. V was shortened by 7 bases and J by 0 bases, with 7 bases between the two germline ends. Written as DNA, the CDR3 is TGTGCCAGCACAGGGAGCTCCTACGAGCAGTACTTC. Protein: CASTGSSYEQYF.

This clone was seen only once. V and J are TRBV5-6 and TRBJ1-5; D is unclear. The CDR3 has 13 residues. V was cut by 2 bases and J by 7 bases, with 10 bases left in between. Germline loops: CDR1 SGHDT, CDR2 YYEEEE. The CDR3 DNA reads TGTGCCAGCAGCTTAGGATCGGGGCAGCCCCAGCATTTT. As protein: CASSLGSGQPQHF.

J is TRBJ1-1 and V is TRBV19; 8 bases line up with TRBD1. The germline V gene encodes CDR1 LNHDA and CDR2 SQIVND (reference sequence). V lost 4 bases to trimming and J lost 4 bases; unmatched junction nucleotides: 8. The length of the CDR3 is 15 residues. CDR3: CASSTYRGYSTEAFF. CDR3 DNA sequence: TGTGCCAGTAGTACCTACAGGGGGTATAGCACTGAAGCTTTCTTT.

The J gene is TRBJ2-3, the V gene TRBV4-2; D call uncertain. The CDR3 extends over 14 amino acids. Trimming removed 5 bases at V and 1 base at J, with 10 bases between. Germline V gene sequence: CDR1 LGHNA, CDR2 YNFKEQ. This chain's CDR3 is CASSAKSGTDTQYF. The CDR3 DNA reads as TGTGCCAGCAGCGCTAAGTCTGGCACAGATACGCAGTATTTT.

The rearrangement links TRBV6-5 to TRBJ1-1, with D uncertain. The CDR3 consists of 10 residues. From germline, CDR1 is MNHEY and CDR2 SVGAGI. V was pared by 7 bases and J by 2 bases, with 2 bases between. The CDR3 is CASKNTEAFF. As DNA, the CDR3 is TGTGCCAGCAAAAACACTGAAGCTTTCTTT.

The chain recombines TRBV28 with TRBJ1-5; no clear D. Germline V gene lookup returns CDR1 MDHEN and CDR2 SYDVKM. The CDR3 has 12 amino acids. V gave up 7 bases and J gave up 4 bases, with 8 bases separating them. The CDR3 loop is CASMTNNQPQHF. Here the CDR3 DNA reads TGTGCCAGCATGACTAATAATCAGCCCCAGCATTTT.

In its sample, this clone was seen once. The CDR3 sequence: CASSSGGAQTYNEQFF. The CDR3 DNA reads as TGTGCCAGCAGCAGCGGGGGGGCCCAAACATACAATGAGCAGTTCTTC. The chain is built from TRBV2 and TRBJ2-1; 10 bases align to TRBD2. With V trimmed by 6 bases and J by 4 bases, 9 bases remained unmatched. The CDR3 spans 16 residues. Germline CDR1 and CDR2: SNHLY and FYNNEI.

The chain joins TRBV30 to TRBJ2-2, with no clear D. CDR1 GTSNPN and CDR2 SVGIG come from the germline V gene (reference sequence). The ends were cut back, 0 bases at V and 3 bases at J, with 8 bases in the middle. The CDR3 sequence is 14 residues long. The CDR3, as DNA: TGTGCCTGGAGTGTACAGCTAGACACCGGGGAGCTGTTTTTT. Translated: CAWSVQLDTGELFF.

J is TRBJ1-4 and V is TRBV5-1; 11 bases fit TRBD1. The CDR3 contains 15 residues. Germline trimming cut 3 bases from V and 7 bases from J; bases unmatched to any gene: 5. Germline CDR1 reads SGHRS; CDR2 reads YFSETQ. CDR3 amino acids: CASSWGQGGSEKLFF. The CDR3 nucleotides read TGCGCCAGCAGCTGGGGACAGGGGGGCAGTGAAAAACTGTTTTTT.

This clone was recorded only once. The chain recombines TRBV19 with TRBJ1-1; D is ambiguous. Germline V gene sequence: CDR1 LNHDA, CDR2 SQIVND (reference sequence). Deletions cut 5 bases from V and 1 base from J, with 8 bases between. The CDR3 contains 13 residues. In DNA form, the CDR3 reads TGTGCCAGTAGTTTTACAAAGAACACTGAAGCTTTCTTT. Translating gives CASSFTKNTEAFF.

The V and J genes are TRBV28 and TRBJ1-2; D possibly corresponds to TRBD1 (5 bases). Germline V gene sequence: CDR1 MDHEN, CDR2 SYDVKM. Trimming took 6 bases from V and 3 from J, leaving 11 bases between them. The CDR3 covers 13 residues. CDR3 bases: TGTGCCAGCAGCCGCAGGGACCACTATGGCTACACCTTC. Amino acids: CASSRRDHYGYTF.

This clone was detected once. The V call is TRBV18, the J call TRBJ1-4; tentative D call: TRBD1 (6 bases). The V end was cut by 2 bases, the J end by 7 bases, with 11 bases between. This CDR3 is 14 amino acids long. Germline V gives CDR1 KGHSH, CDR2 LQKENI. The CDR3 is CASSPGQGPEKLFF. For the CDR3, the DNA is TGTGCCAGCTCACCAGGGCAGGGGCCTGAAAAACTGTTTTTT.

The V call is TRBV5-1, the J call TRBJ1-3, with 9 bases fitting TRBD1. The CDR3 is made up of 14 amino acids. Germline V gene sequence: CDR1 SGHRS, CDR2 YFSETQ. Germline trimming cut 6 bases from V and 4 bases from J; bases unmatched to any gene: 5. CDR3 coding DNA: TGCGCCAGCACCGAGACAGGGGGAGGAAACACCATATATTTT. It translates to CASTETGGGNTIYF.

The chain employs TRBV19 and TRBJ1-5; 7 bases are shared with TRBD1. The CDR3 is 17 amino acids. V lost 3 bases, J lost 11 bases, and 19 bases stayed unmatched. Per germline, CDR1 LNHDA and CDR2 SQIVND (reference sequence). The CDR3 sequence is CASSMRAGGGSNGAQHF. The DNA for the CDR3 is TGTGCCAGTAGTATGAGGGCAGGAGGGGGCTCAAATGGGGCCCAGCATTTT.

This chain connects TRBV6-1 to TRBJ2-5, with unresolved D. This CDR3 is built from 14 residues. V lost 1 base to trimming and J lost 2 bases, with 8 bases between them. CDR1 is MNHNS, CDR2 SASEGT, per germline. CDR3 region: CASSEGLWQETQYF. Here the CDR3 DNA reads TGTGCCAGCAGTGAAGGCTTATGGCAAGAGACCCAGTACTTC.